The present T cell receptor beta chain was sequenced within a study of cytomegalovirus exposure and HLA in healthy donors. Points on this clone: Its cognate antigen is unknown.

Whole-study findings and limits: Some public TCRs appeared in many individuals, while most sequences were rare.

Clones were sequenced by immunoSEQ multiplex PCR, and TCRdb holds only the in-frame ones, with some missing. The sample carries about 130,000 clones, 85% to 90% recorded once. This TCR came from a man younger than 40 in good health and CMV-seronegative. The sequenced sample consisted of PBMCs.

The DNA of the CDR3 is TGCGCCAGCAGCCGAACCCGAGGCCCAGGGGACACTGAAGCTTTCTTT. This translates into CASSRTRGPGDTEAFF. This chain joins TRBV4-1 and TRBJ1-1, with TRBD1 as a possible D gene (6 bases). Trimming removed 4 bases from V and 3 bases from J, with 18 bases in between. CDR1 is MGHRA and CDR2 is YSYEKL in the germline V gene. The CDR3 length is 16 residues.